Each of the 19 T cell receptor beta chains below was sequenced from the same sample in a study of control samples from healthy donors and cancer patients. Here immunoSEQ multiplex PCR was the method, and the copy in TCRdb shows in-frame clones only, minus some. This sample yields 100,000 or so clones, of which approximately 83% are seen a single time; 13% belongs to the top ten. The sample comprised blood. The source of these receptors is a woman aged 50 to 65 in good health.

This sequence joins TRBV28 and TRBJ1-3; D not certain. CDR1 is MDHEN, CDR2 SYDVKM, per germline. The ends were cut back, 3 bases at V and 2 bases at J, with 8 bases in the middle. This CDR3 comprises 14 residues. This CDR3 is CASSFVRTGNTIYF. CDR3 sequence (DNA): TGTGCCAGCAGTTTCGTGAGAACTGGAAACACCATATATTTT.

The chain carries TRBV6-5 and TRBJ1-6; D perhaps matches TRBD1 (5 bases). The germline gives CDR1 MNHEY, CDR2 SVGAGI. The CDR3 contains 14 residues. The germline V and J ends were trimmed by 4 bases and 8 bases, with 12 bases remaining between them. The chain's CDR3 is CASSFARGDSPLHF. CDR3 nucleotides: TGTGCCAGCAGTTTCGCGAGAGGGGATTCACCCCTCCACTTT.

The V and J genes are TRBV12-3 or TRBV12-4 and TRBJ1-1; D is possibly TRBD1 (5 bases). V lost 6 bases and J lost 1, with 9 bases in between. The CDR3 extends over 13 amino acids. The CDR3 is CASSIGQNTEAFF. CDR3 in DNA: TGTGCCAGCAGCATCGGACAGAACACTGAAGCTTTCTTT.

This rearrangement joins TRBV27 to TRBJ2-6; TRBD1 is a possible D gene (5 bases). The CDR3 is made up of 15 amino acids. Trimming shortened V by 0 bases and J by 4 bases, and 7 bases separated the two germline ends. Germline CDR1 MNHEY, CDR2 SMNVEV (reference sequence). This CDR3 is CASSLSRTGANVLTF. In DNA form, the CDR3 reads TGTGCCAGCAGTTTATCCCGGACAGGGGCCAACGTCCTGACTTTC.

The chain recombines TRBV13 with TRBJ1-3, with a possible D match to TRBD1 (6 bases). The CDR3 contains 15 residues. The V gene's germline CDR1 is PRHDT and CDR2 FYEKMQ (reference sequence). Trimming took 5 bases from V and 0 from J, leaving 11 bases between them. The CDR3 DNA reads as TGTGCCAGCAGCGACAGGCGACTCTCTGGAAACACCATATATTTT. Its translation is CASSDRRLSGNTIYF. Combining the CDR3 with reference TRBV13 and TRBJ1-3 gives the whole variable domain AAGVIQSPRHLIKEKRETATLKCYPIPRHDTVYWYQQGPGQDPQFLISFYEKMQSDKGSIPDRFSAQQFSDYHSELNMSSLELGDSALYFCASSDRRLSGNTIYFGEGSWLTVV.

The genes are TRBV3-1 (or the pseudogene TRBV3-2) and TRBJ2-7; 9 bases line up with TRBD2. The V segment lost 4 bases and the J segment 1 base; nucleotides outside the gene matches: 5. CDR1 and CDR2 (germline): LGHDT, YNNKEL (reference sequence). The CDR3 is made up of 15 amino acids. The CDR3 protein is CASSRGLAGSYEQYF. The CDR3 nucleotides are TGTGCCAGCAGCCGCGGGCTAGCGGGGTCCTACGAGCAGTACTTC.

The chain carries TRBV28 and TRBJ1-2; maybe TRBD1 (6 bases). The V end lost 5 bases, the J end lost 10 bases, and 26 bases lay between the germline ends. CDR1 MDHEN and CDR2 SYDVKM come from the germline V gene. CDR3 length equals 16 residues. For the CDR3, the DNA is TGTGCCAGCAGTGGGGGGACTTCCGGGACATGGTCGTTCTACACCTTC. Its protein product is CASSGGTSGTWSFYTF.

The rearrangement uses TRBV27 and TRBJ2-5; maybe TRBD2 (5 bases). This CDR3 is built from 11 residues. Germline V gives CDR1 MNHEY, CDR2 SMNVEV (reference sequence). V lost 8 bases to trimming and J lost 5 bases, with 9 bases between them. CDR3 sequence: CASAGGETQYF. The CDR3, as DNA: TGTGCCAGCGCGGGTGGGGAGACCCAGTACTTC.

The DNA for the CDR3 is TGTGCCAGCAGTGCCGACGGACGGGGCTACACCTTC. Its protein product is CASSADGRGYTF. This chain connects TRBV12-3 or TRBV12-4 to TRBJ1-2; no clear D. The V end lost 5 bases, the J end lost 8 bases, and 12 bases lay between the germline ends. The CDR3 extends over 12 amino acids.

This clone was picked up a small number of times. This chain uses TRBV9 with TRBJ1-6, with 10 bases lining up with TRBD1. There are 15 residues in the CDR3. V dropped 3 bases and J dropped 6; count of bases not matched to a gene: 3. Germline CDR1 is SGDLS and CDR2 is YYNGEE. The CDR3 sequence: CASSGDRGGNSPLHF. The CDR3 nucleotides are TGTGCCAGCAGCGGGGACAGGGGCGGTAATTCACCCCTCCACTTT.

In this sample, this clone turned up a few times. The rearrangement joins TRBV18 to TRBJ2-2; D is undetermined. The CDR3 extends over 15 amino acids. Germline lookup yields CDR1 KGHSH and CDR2 LQKENI. Between the trimmed V and J ends, which lost 1 base and 0 bases, there was a span of 6 bases. In DNA, the CDR3 is TGTGCCAGCTCACCACAGGGCTCGAACACCGGGGAGCTGTTTTTT. The encoded protein is CASSPQGSNTGELFF.

The rearrangement joins TRBV18 to TRBJ2-2, with D possibly TRBD2 on 5 matching bases. The CDR3 covers 16 residues. The V and J ends lost 1 base and 4 bases respectively, with 13 bases between them. Looked up from germline, CDR1 is KGHSH and CDR2 is LQKENI. CDR3 nucleotide sequence: TGTGCCAGCTCACCACTGAGCAGCGGCCTCACCGGGGAGCTGTTTTTT. Translating gives CASSPLSSGLTGELFF.

The CDR3 spells CASSLRNTGELFF. CDR3 bases: TGTGCCAGCAGCTTACGAAACACCGGGGAGCTGTTTTTT. The V gene is TRBV11-3, the J gene TRBJ2-2; D is unclear. The V and J ends lost 2 bases and 2 bases respectively, with 3 bases between them. This CDR3 has 13 amino acids. Per the germline V gene, CDR1 is SGHNT and CDR2 is YENEEA.

This chain uses TRBV7-9 with TRBJ2-1; 13 bases agree with TRBD2. Losses at the gene ends were 4 bases for V and 6 bases for J; bases not matched to a gene: 3. Germline CDR1 reads SEHNR; CDR2 reads FQNEAQ (reference sequence). CDR3 length: 15 amino acids. As DNA, the CDR3 is TGTGCCAGCAGCTCACTAGCGGGAGGGCCCAATGAGCAGTTCTTC. Translated, it gives CASSSLAGGPNEQFF. The complete variable domain, with remaining parts taken from reference TRBV7-9 and TRBJ2-1, reads DTGVSQNPRHKITKRGQNVTFRCDPISEHNRLYWYRQTLGQGPEFLTYFQNEAQLEKSRLLSDRFSAERPKGSFSTLEIQRTEQGDSAMYLCASSSLAGGPNEQFFGPGTRLTVL.

The genes are TRBV4-3 and TRBJ1-1; unclear D gene. CDR1 is LGHNA, CDR2 YSLEER, per germline. V dropped 1 base and J dropped 7 bases, with 13 bases sitting between them. This CDR3 is 14 amino acids long. CDR3 region: CASSQVLGLGEAFF. CDR3 sequence (DNA): TGCGCCAGCAGCCAAGTTCTTGGCTTGGGTGAAGCTTTCTTT.

V gene TRBV28 combines with J gene TRBJ2-3, with D unresolved. Trimming took off 3 bases at V and 0 bases at J, with 4 bases between the two ends. CDR3 length: 13 residues. CDR1 MDHEN and CDR2 SYDVKM come from the germline V gene. The CDR3 DNA sequence: TGTGCCAGCAGTTTGACTAGCACAGATACGCAGTATTTT. Amino acids: CASSLTSTDTQYF.

The CDR3 region is CASSWRETQYF. CDR3 sequence (DNA): TGTGCCAGCAGTTGGCGGGAGACCCAGTACTTC. V usage is TRBV12-3 or TRBV12-4 and J usage is TRBJ2-5; no definite D call. This CDR3 has 11 residues. V lost 4 bases to trimming and J lost 5 bases, with 5 bases between them.

V and J are TRBV2 and TRBJ2-3, with 16 bases that match TRBD2. CDR3 length: 15 amino acids. V shed 4 bases and J 10 bases; nucleotides not matched to a gene: 5. Germline loops: CDR1 SNHLY, CDR2 FYNNEI. In nucleotides, the CDR3 is TGTGCCAGCAGTGCGGGACTAGCGGGGGGGCCGGCGCAGTATTTT. It codes for CASSAGLAGGPAQYF. The whole variable domain, filled in from reference TRBV2 and TRBJ2-3, reads EPEVTQTPSHQVTQMGQEVILRCVPISNHLYFYWYRQILGQKVEFLVSFYNNEISEKSEIFDDQFSVERPDGSNFTLKIRSTKLEDSAMYFCASSAGLAGGPAQYFGPGTRLTVL.

V gene TRBV2 combines with J gene TRBJ1-2; 7 bases align to TRBD1. Germline assignment: CDR1 SNHLY and CDR2 FYNNEI. The CDR3 runs to 15 residues. V lost 7 bases to trimming and J lost 0 bases; unmatched junction nucleotides: 8. CDR3 protein: CASNPKGAPNYGYTF. CDR3 nucleotides: TGTGCCAGCAATCCGAAGGGGGCCCCTAACTATGGCTACACCTTC.